This note documents a single T cell receptor (beta chain) sequence. CDR1 is SGHRS and CDR2 is YFSETQ in the germline V gene. The CDR3 consists of 13 residues. This sample is drawn from a study of T cells expressing NK-cell markers. Overall study: The TCR beta repertoires originated in sorted CD3+CD56+NKG2C+, CD3+CD56+NKG2C- and CD3+CD56-NKG2C+ T cells. Of eight sequenced donors, seven were HCMV-seropositive and one HCMV-seronegative.

UMIs accompanied the 5'RACE template switching by which TCR beta cDNA was made. Each CDR3 protein gets one entry in TCRdb, which reprocessed the 5' RACE reads and gives no DNA. The table for this sample gives fewer than 400,000 distinct CDR3 sequences. Input material: blood T cells: a sorted CD56 or NKG2C T cell subset, CD4+ or CD8+ T cells, or bulk PBMC T cells (not recorded which). The V and J genes are TRBV5-1 and TRBJ2-7; lacking DNA, the TRBD2 call made by TCRdb goes unchecked. This receptor was obtained from a woman aged 45-65 years in good health. The CDR3: CASSLGGGYEQYF.